This T cell receptor (beta chain) was retrieved from a study of cytomegalovirus exposure and HLA in healthy donors. About the research overall: The same platform used for the 650 to 850 first-cohort repertoires was also used for the 90 to 150 validation repertoires, as a later analysis reported.

Regarding this clone: Its target is unknown.

The CDR3 sequence is 16 residues long. V lost 4 bases and J lost 4, with 17 bases in between. CDR1 MNHNS and CDR2 SASEGT come from the germline V gene. Clones were read by immunoSEQ multiplex PCR, and TCRdb kept only the in-frame ones, dropping some. The sample carries 60,000 to 65,000 clones, 90% to 95% recorded once. The study, taken as a whole, reports: Among the CMV-associated chains, three were confirmed in vitro as specific for CMV antigens. TCR beta chains numbering 164 were designated cytomegalovirus-associated. According to a later analysis, TCR clusters from the first cohort tended to co-occur in the 120 or so validation repertoires.

The chain combines TRBV6-1 with TRBJ1-5; tentative D call: TRBD1 (5 bases). The source is a woman younger than 35 in good health and CMV-seropositive. Sample: PBMCs. The CDR3 protein is CASSGQTVTPNQPQHF. Here the CDR3 DNA reads TGTGCCAGCAGTGGACAGACTGTTACCCCGAATCAGCCCCAGCATTTT.